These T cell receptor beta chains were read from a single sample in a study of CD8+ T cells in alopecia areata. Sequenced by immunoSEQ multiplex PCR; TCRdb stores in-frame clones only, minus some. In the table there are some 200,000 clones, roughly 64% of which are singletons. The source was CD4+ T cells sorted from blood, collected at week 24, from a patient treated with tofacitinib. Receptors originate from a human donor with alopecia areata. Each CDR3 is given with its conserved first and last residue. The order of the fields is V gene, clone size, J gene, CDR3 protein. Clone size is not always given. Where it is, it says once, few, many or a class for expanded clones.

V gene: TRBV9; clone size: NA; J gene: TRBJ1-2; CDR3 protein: CASSPLWDRDYGYTF
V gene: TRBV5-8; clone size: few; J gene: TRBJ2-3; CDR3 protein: CASSSSQASPHTQYF
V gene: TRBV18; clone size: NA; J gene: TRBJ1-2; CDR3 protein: CASSPSGQYYGYTF
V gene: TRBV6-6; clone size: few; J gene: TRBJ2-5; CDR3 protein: CASSSGLAVETQYF
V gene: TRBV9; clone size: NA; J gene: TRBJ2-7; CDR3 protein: CASSVGPDRGSEQYF
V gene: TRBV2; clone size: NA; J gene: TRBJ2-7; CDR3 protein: CASGQNYEQYF
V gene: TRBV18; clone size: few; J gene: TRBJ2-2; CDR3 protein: CASSPWGAKDTGELFF
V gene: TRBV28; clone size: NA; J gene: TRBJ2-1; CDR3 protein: CASSSWTSGTFSSSYNEQFF
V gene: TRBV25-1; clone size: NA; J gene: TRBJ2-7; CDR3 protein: CASSGGEQYF
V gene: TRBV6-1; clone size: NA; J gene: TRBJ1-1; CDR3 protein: CASSENVWTGRAFF
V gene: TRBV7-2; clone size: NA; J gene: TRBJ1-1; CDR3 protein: CASRTKKGEEAFF